This is a list of T cell receptor beta chains from one sample in a study of OX40 agonist ivuxolimab in advanced cancers. TCRdb's copy holds only in-frame clones and misses some; the assay was immunoSEQ multiplex PCR. Of tens of thousands of clones listed, more than 75% were seen once; the top ten hold about 13%. The sequencing used CD4+ or CD8+ T cells sorted from blood, collected in a trial of the OX40 agonist ivuxolimab. The receptors were sampled from an adult with an advanced solid tumor such as melanoma, head and neck, liver or kidney cancer. The CDR3 runs from the conserved cysteine through the conserved F or W. The order of the fields is clone size, CDR3 length, D gene, V gene, J gene, CDR3 DNA, CDR3 protein. The D gene is left open where the match is weak. The size field is filled for only some rows; it gives once, few, many or a size class.

clone_size: -
cdr3_length: 13
d_call: -
v_call: TRBV5-1
j_call: TRBJ2-7
cdr3_nt: TGCGCCAGCAGCTTGGGGGCAGGATACGAGCAGTACTTC
cdr3_aa: CASSLGAGYEQYF

clone_size: -
cdr3_length: 19
d_call: -
v_call: TRBV19
j_call: TRBJ1-1
cdr3_nt: TGTGCCAGTAGTCCGCGGACAGTCCTCCTTGAATATTTGAACACTGAAGCTTTCTTT
cdr3_aa: CASSPRTVLLEYLNTEAFF

clone_size: -
cdr3_length: 17
d_call: -
v_call: TRBV18
j_call: TRBJ2-5
cdr3_nt: TGTGCCAGCTCACCAACGGGGTCGAGGCCTTTCCAGGAGACCCAGTACTTC
cdr3_aa: CASSPTGSRPFQETQYF

clone_size: -
cdr3_length: 15
d_call: TRBD1
v_call: TRBV27
j_call: TRBJ1-1
cdr3_nt: TGTGCCAGCAGTTTCTGGGACAGGGGGAAGACTGAAGCTTTCTTT
cdr3_aa: CASSFWDRGKTEAFF

clone_size: -
cdr3_length: 12
d_call: TRBD1
v_call: TRBV27
j_call: TRBJ1-2
cdr3_nt: TGTGCCAGCAGGACGACAGGGAATGGCTACACCTTC
cdr3_aa: CASRTTGNGYTF

clone_size: medium-sized
cdr3_length: 15
d_call: -
v_call: TRBV4-1
j_call: TRBJ1-4
cdr3_nt: TGCGCCAGCAGCCCCCGGGAGAACGCGTATGAAAAACTGTTTTTT
cdr3_aa: CASSPRENAYEKLFF

clone_size: once
cdr3_length: 15
d_call: -
v_call: TRBV6-5
j_call: TRBJ1-5
cdr3_nt: TGTGCCAGCAGTTACGGTCTGGGCATCAATCAGCCCCAGCATTTT
cdr3_aa: CASSYGLGINQPQHF

clone_size: -
cdr3_length: 14
d_call: -
v_call: TRBV6-5
j_call: TRBJ1-2
cdr3_nt: TGTGCCAGCAGTGAAGATGGGGAGATTTATGGCTACACCTTC
cdr3_aa: CASSEDGEIYGYTF

clone_size: -
cdr3_length: 16
d_call: -
v_call: TRBV2
j_call: TRBJ2-1
cdr3_nt: TGTGCCAGCAGTGAAGTGGGGGGGCCCAAATACAATGAGCAGTTCTTC
cdr3_aa: CASSEVGGPKYNEQFF

clone_size: -
cdr3_length: 14
d_call: -
v_call: TRBV5-1
j_call: TRBJ2-5
cdr3_nt: TGCGCCAGCAGCTGGGTGGGGGAGAAAGAGACCCAGTACTTC
cdr3_aa: CASSWVGEKETQYF

clone_size: once
cdr3_length: 11
d_call: -
v_call: TRBV5-6
j_call: TRBJ2-5
cdr3_nt: TGTGCCAGCAGTTATGTGGGGACCCAGTACTTC
cdr3_aa: CASSYVGTQYF

clone_size: -
cdr3_length: 14
d_call: -
v_call: TRBV5-4
j_call: TRBJ1-2
cdr3_nt: TGTGCCAGCAGTCTGCCGGGGAAGGCAGATGGCTACACCTTC
cdr3_aa: CASSLPGKADGYTF

clone_size: -
cdr3_length: 12
d_call: -
v_call: TRBV6-5
j_call: TRBJ2-5
cdr3_nt: TGTGCCAGCAGGTCCGCCCAAGAGACCCAGTACTTC
cdr3_aa: CASRSAQETQYF

clone_size: -
cdr3_length: 16
d_call: TRBD2
v_call: TRBV9
j_call: TRBJ2-1
cdr3_nt: TGTGCCAGCAGCGGCTGGGAACTAGCGGGGGGGAATGAGCAGTTCTTC
cdr3_aa: CASSGWELAGGNEQFF

clone_size: -
cdr3_length: 15
d_call: -
v_call: TRBV2
j_call: TRBJ2-1
cdr3_nt: TGTGCCAGCAGCCAGGGACCCGGGTCCTACAATGAGCAGTTCTTC
cdr3_aa: CASSQGPGSYNEQFF

clone_size: -
cdr3_length: 12
d_call: -
v_call: TRBV6-5
j_call: TRBJ2-7
cdr3_nt: TGTGCCACCCGGGACCGAGCCTACGAGCAGTACTTC
cdr3_aa: CATRDRAYEQYF

clone_size: few
cdr3_length: 16
d_call: TRBD1
v_call: TRBV7-9
j_call: TRBJ2-1
cdr3_nt: TGTGCCAGCAGCTTACAAACAGGGGGCGCAGGCAATGAGCAGTTCTTC
cdr3_aa: CASSLQTGGAGNEQFF

clone_size: -
cdr3_length: 14
d_call: -
v_call: TRBV2
j_call: TRBJ1-1
cdr3_nt: TGTGCCAGCAGGATGGGGCAGGGGTACACTGAAGCTTTCTTT
cdr3_aa: CASRMGQGYTEAFF